This TCR beta chain was found in a study of T cells after yellow fever vaccination. Background on the study: It was SMART-Seq v4 Ultra Low Input that prepared the fractions with low cell numbers. Study-wide points: Sorted repertoires could include abundant contaminating clonotypes from bulk cells. Reappearance after the booster was seen for most primary-vaccination clones, at 95% to 97% CD4 and roughly 90% CD8.

There are 17 residues in the CDR3. Trimming left V 4 bases short and J 8 bases short, with 26 bases between. CDR1 is MNHEY, CDR2 SMNVEV, per germline (reference sequence). Concerning this clonotype: The antigen remains unidentified.

The authors made TCR cDNA by 5'RACE template switching, adding a universal primer site and UMIs. TCRdb used MiXCR to reprocess the 5' RACE reads, holding one entry per CDR3 protein. The data hold 250,000 to 350,000 distinct CDR3 sequences, with around 4.4% observed a single time. The source material was PBMCs, sampled 15 days after the yellow fever booster vaccination. The source is a man aged 18 to 30 who received the YFV17D yellow fever vaccine. The chain has TRBV27 and TRBJ1-2, with D perhaps matching TRBD1 (6 bases). The chain's CDR3 is CASSSLTGRLFSGGYTF. The CDR3 coding sequence is TGTGCCAGCAGTTCTCTGACAGGCCGGTTATTTTCCGGAGGCTACACCTTC.